The clone carrying this TCR beta chain showed up just a few times. Its antigen remains unknown. The CDR3 is 14 amino acids. In germline, CDR1 is MNHEY, CDR2 SMNVEV (reference sequence). The V gene end was trimmed by 6 bases and the J gene end by 9 bases; junction bases not matched to a gene: 6. This entry comes from a study of memory CD4+ T cells and cytomegalovirus serostatus. Study overall: Of the healthy Belgian adults, several were CMV seropositive and 20 to 30 seronegative.

Profiled with immunoSEQ multiplex PCR; TCRdb holds only in-frame clones, not every one. The table has about 50,000 clones, under 80% seen once. Single viable CD3+CD4+CD8-CD45RO+ cells were sorted as the memory CD4+ T cells. Donors' CMV status reflects serum IgG against pp150, pp28, p38, p52. After thawing, CD4+ T cells were positively selected. Findings and caveats of the study: Each of 67 CMV-associated TCRbeta sequences occurred in one to five individuals.

The sample taken for sequencing was memory CD4+ T cells from blood. The sequence derives from an adult in good health and CMV-seronegative. This chain joins TRBV27 and TRBJ2-1; 12 nucleotides line up with TRBD2. The DNA for the CDR3 is TGTGCCAGCAGCGGACTAGCGGGATTGGGTGAGCAGTTCTTC. Its protein is CASSGLAGLGEQFF.